This TCR beta chain originates from a study of control samples from healthy donors and cancer patients. V shed 0 bases and J 8 bases; nucleotides not matched to a gene: 6. CDR1 SGDLS and CDR2 YYNGEE come from the germline V gene. CDR3 size: 15 residues. Profiled with immunoSEQ multiplex PCR; TCRdb holds only in-frame clones, not every one. Among around 81,000 clones listed, approximately 93% were seen once. The rearrangement links TRBV9 to TRBJ2-3; 10 bases are shared with TRBD2. The receptor was derived from a woman in her 30s in good health. Material for sequencing was blood. The CDR3 loop reads CASSVGIAGGGTQYF. The CDR3 coding sequence is TGTGCCAGCAGCGTAGGAATAGCGGGAGGCGGTACGCAGTATTTT.